What follows are 27 T cell receptor beta chains derived from one specimen sequenced in a study of glioma-infiltrating T cells (dated by TCRdb to about 2016). The run used an Illumina MiSeq. TCR alpha and beta CDR3 regions were amplified with the iRepertoire nested amplicon-rescue multiplex PCR (arm-PCR) platform from RNA. TCRdb's own reprocessing of the public reads used fastp at Q25 and MiXCR and kept productive beta chains. Duplicate CDR3 protein sequences are folded into a single record with the most common DNA and genes. This sample holds roughly 350,000 distinct CDR3 sequences; approximately 42% were observed only once. The ten largest clones take up around 12% of the sample. The specimen was glioma tissue, nonneoplastic brain tissue, or PBMCs (not recorded which). All receptors come from a human donor with low-grade glioma or glioblastoma, undergoing nonglioma brain surgery, or in good health (not recorded which).

This clonotype was counted between two and nine times. J is TRBJ2-7 and V is TRBV7-2; TRBD2 aligns across 7 bases. The CDR3 sequence is 17 residues long. Germline values: CDR1 SGHTA, CDR2 FQGNSA. The ends lost 2 bases at V and 1 base at J; junction bases unmatched: 11. The CDR3 sequence is CASSLPGGFSLSYEQYF. In nucleotides, the CDR3 is TGTGCCAGCAGCTTACCGGGAGGCTTCTCCTTATCCTACGAGCAGTACTTC. The full variable domain, with the rest looked up from reference TRBV7-2 and TRBJ2-7, is GAGVSQSPSNKVTEKGKDVELRCDPISGHTALYWYRQSLGQGLEFLIYFQGNSAPDKSGLPSDRFSAERTGGSVSTLTIQRTQQEDSAVYLCASSLPGGFSLSYEQYFGPGTRLTVT.

This clonotype was seen ten or more times. The chain employs TRBV20-1 and TRBJ2-1; no clear D gene. This CDR3 contains 14 residues. Looked up from germline, CDR1 is DFQATT and CDR2 is SNEGSKA (reference sequence). The V gene lost 1 base and the J gene lost 3 bases, with 10 bases spanning the gap. The CDR3 nucleotides are TGCAGTGCTAGAGCCCCGGAGATCTACAATGAGCAGTTCTTC. This gives the protein CSARAPEIYNEQFF.

The chain carries TRBV28 and TRBJ1-1; D possibly corresponds to TRBD1 (6 bases). The CDR3 length is 18 residues. V lost 6 bases to trimming and J lost 4 bases, with 27 bases between them. The germline V gene encodes CDR1 MDHEN and CDR2 SYDVKM. In nucleotides, the CDR3 is TGTGCCAGCAGCTCTTGGGCGGGGGGGCAGGGCTTTTTCACTGAAGCTTTCTTT. Encoded protein: CASSSWAGGQGFFTEAFF.

In this sample, this clonotype turned up a few times. This sequence joins TRBV19 and TRBJ2-3; 11 bases align to TRBD2. The CDR3 totals 16 residues. V was clipped by 6 bases and J by 0 bases; unmatched bases: 5. From germline, CDR1 is LNHDA and CDR2 SQIVND (reference sequence). CDR3 nucleotide sequence: TGTGCCAGTAGCTCGTGGACTAGCGGGAGCACAGATACGCAGTATTTT. This translates into CASSSWTSGSTDTQYF.

A word on this clonotype: A read error may account for a junction end that differs from germline. CDR3 DNA: TGTGCCACCAGTCCTGGACAGGGTAGACACAATGAGCAGTTATTC. The encoded protein is CATSPGQGRHNEQLF. V is TRBV24-1 and J is TRBJ2-1; 8 bases agree with TRBD1. Germline loops: CDR1 KGHDR, CDR2 SFDVKD. This CDR3 contains 15 residues.

This clonotype was recorded at least ten times. V gene TRBV4-2 combines with J gene TRBJ1-4; D may be TRBD1 (6 bases). Trimming stripped 4 bases from V and 8 bases from J, with 14 bases between. There are 14 residues in the CDR3. CDR1 and CDR2 from the germline V gene are LGHNA and YNFKEQ. This chain's CDR3 is CASSPRGGGEKLFF. Here the CDR3 DNA reads TGTGCCAGCAGCCCCCGGGGGGGCGGAGAAAAACTGTTTTTT.

The chain joins TRBV5-1 to TRBJ2-5; D is unresolved. The germline V and J ends were trimmed by 3 bases and 1 base, with 19 bases remaining between them. This CDR3 spans 17 amino acids. Per germline, CDR1 SGHRS and CDR2 YFSETQ. CDR3 sequence: CASSSTSDKWVQETQYF. CDR3 bases: TGCGCCAGCAGCTCCACCTCCGACAAATGGGTCCAAGAGACCCAGTACTTC.

This clonotype was observed at least ten times. This chain links TRBV6-2 or TRBV6-3 with TRBJ2-1; D not certain. Germline values: CDR1 MNHEY, CDR2 SVGEGT. The length of the CDR3 is 13 residues. V was shortened by 6 bases and J by 5 bases, with 11 bases between the two germline ends. Here the CDR3 DNA reads TGTGCCAGCAGCCGACCAGAAGACAATGAGCAGTTCTTC. Translation: CASSRPEDNEQFF.

The chain links TRBV7-3 to TRBJ1-1; possible D gene TRBD1, 6 bases. The V end was cut by 5 bases, the J end by 1 base, with 14 bases between. This CDR3 is built from 15 residues. CDR1 is SGHTA, CDR2 FQGTGA, per germline. DNA of the CDR3: TGTGCCAGCAGCCCGGCTTGGGGGGCGAACACTGAAGCTTTCTTT. Residues: CASSPAWGANTEAFF. Looking up the rest from reference TRBV7-3 and TRBJ1-1 gives the full variable domain: GAGVSQTPSNKVTEKGKYVELRCDPISGHTALYWYRQSLGQGPEFLIYFQGTGAADDSGLPNDRFFAVRPEGSVSTLKIQRTERGDSAVYLCASSPAWGANTEAFFGQGTRLTVV.

There are many counts of this clonotype. The V and J genes are TRBV7-2 and TRBJ2-7; 8 bases align to TRBD2. The CDR3 has 14 residues. V trimming: 2 bases; J trimming: 3 bases; junction bases outside the gene matches: 3. In germline, CDR1 is SGHTA, CDR2 FQGNSA. CDR3 in amino acids: CASSLTLADYEQYF. DNA of the CDR3: TGTGCCAGCAGCTTAACACTAGCGGACTACGAGCAGTACTTC. Filled out from reference TRBV7-2 and TRBJ2-7, the complete variable domain reads GAGVSQSPSNKVTEKGKDVELRCDPISGHTALYWYRQSLGQGLEFLIYFQGNSAPDKSGLPSDRFSAERTGGSVSTLTIQRTQQEDSAVYLCASSLTLADYEQYFGPGTRLTVT.

There are a few counts of this clonotype. This sequence joins TRBV20-1 and TRBJ2-7; maybe TRBD2 (7 bases). This CDR3 spans 13 amino acids. Germline loops: CDR1 DFQATT, CDR2 SNEGSKA (reference sequence). Trimming removed 6 bases at V and 4 bases at J, with 16 bases between. CDR3 coding DNA: TGCAGTGCCGGGGGAGGGGGTCCTTACGAGCAGTACTTC. Its translation is CSAGGGGPYEQYF.

With respect to this clonotype: Mismatch with germline at one junction end may stem from a read error. The chain recombines TRBV18 with TRBJ2-5; a possible D gene is TRBD1 (5 bases). The CDR3 runs to 13 residues. Germline CDR1 and CDR2: KGHSH and LQKENI. The CDR3 coding sequence is TGTGCCAGCAACCGACAGACCCAAGAGGCCCAGTACTTC. Protein: CASNRQTQEAQYF.

This clonotype was counted between two and nine times. The chain employs TRBV7-9 and TRBJ1-2; D might be TRBD1 (5 bases). V was pared by 8 bases and J by 1 base, with 11 bases between. CDR1 is SEHNR and CDR2 is FQNEAQ in the germline V gene (reference sequence). The CDR3 has 13 residues. The CDR3 sequence is CASSRGINYGYTF. As DNA, the CDR3 is TGTGCCAGCTCTCGGGGGATTAACTATGGCTACACCTTC. The variable domain in full, completed from reference TRBV7-9 and TRBJ1-2, reads DTGVSQNPRHKITKRGQNVTFRCDPISEHNRLYWYRQTLGQGPEFLTYFQNEAQLEKSRLLSDRFSAERPKGSFSTLEIQRTEQGDSAMYLCASSRGINYGYTFGSGTRLTVV.

As concerns this clonotype: This may stem from a read error, because a much larger clone lies one nucleotide away. The chain uses TRBV20-1 and TRBJ2-7, with 7 nucleotides matching TRBD2. Germline values: CDR1 DFQATT, CDR2 SNEGSKA (reference sequence). With V trimmed by 4 bases and J by 6 bases, 12 bases remained unmatched. This CDR3 comprises 14 residues. CDR3 region: CSATITGLSREQYF. In DNA form, the CDR3 reads TGCAGTGCTACCATCACGGGACTAAGTCGCGAGCAGTACTTC.

The V and J genes are TRBV27 and TRBJ2-7; TRBD2 matches 9 bases. Germline V gene data show CDR1 as MNHEY and CDR2 as SMNVEV (reference sequence). Unmatched junction bases numbered 12, after V lost 5 bases and J lost 7 bases. The CDR3 has 15 residues. The CDR3 nucleotides read TGTGCCAGCAGTCTAACCCGGTCTAGCGGGATAGAGCAGTACTTC. Translating it yields CASSLTRSSGIEQYF.

This clonotype came up many times. This chain uses TRBV15 with TRBJ1-5; D is unresolved. V dropped 0 bases and J dropped 5 bases, with 11 bases sitting between them. CDR1 is LNHNV, CDR2 YYDKDF, per germline (reference sequence). The CDR3 is made up of 15 amino acids. CDR3 residues: CATSRDAGWDQPQHF. Here the CDR3 DNA reads TGTGCCACCAGCAGAGATGCGGGGTGGGATCAGCCCCAGCATTTT. The whole variable domain, filled in from reference TRBV15 and TRBJ1-5, reads DAMVIQNPRYQVTQFGKPVTLSCSQTLNHNVMYWYQQKSSQAPKLLFHYYDKDFNNEADTPDNFQSRRPNTSFCFLDIRSPGLGDTAMYLCATSRDAGWDQPQHFGDGTRLSIL.

Many counts were recorded for this clonotype. This sequence joins TRBV27 and TRBJ2-1; 7 bases agree with TRBD2. CDR3 length: 15 residues. V lost 3 bases, J lost 4 bases, and 6 bases stayed unmatched. From germline, CDR1 is MNHEY and CDR2 SMNVEV (reference sequence). CDR3 amino acids: CASSLETSLYNEQFF. In DNA, the CDR3 is TGTGCCAGCAGTTTGGAGACTAGCTTATACAATGAGCAGTTCTTC.

Concerning this clonotype itself: A much larger clone lies one base from this, so it may be a read error. The chain uses TRBV28 and TRBJ2-7; D possibly corresponds to TRBD2 (6 bases). The end of the DNA fits TRBJ2-1 better, so the J call may be wrong. The CDR3 is 15 residues long. Germline CDR1 and CDR2: MDHEN and SYDVKM. The CDR3 sequence: CASSLGGNRANEQFF. Here the CDR3 DNA reads TGTGCCAGCAGTTTGGGGGGAAATCGGGCGAATGAGCAGTTCTTC.

This clonotype was picked up a small number of times. The V gene is TRBV27, the J gene TRBJ2-3; perhaps D is TRBD1 or TRBD2 (5 bases each). The CDR3 is made up of 15 amino acids. The germline V and J ends were trimmed by 4 bases and 2 bases, with 13 bases remaining between them. Per the germline V gene, CDR1 is MNHEY and CDR2 is SMNVEV (reference sequence). The chain's CDR3 is CASSYEGRTTDTQYF. The CDR3, as DNA: TGTGCCAGCAGTTACGAGGGGAGAACCACAGATACGCAGTATTTT.

The chain uses TRBV7-2 and TRBJ2-2, with 10 bases aligning to TRBD2. The J segment lost 6 bases and the V segment lost 0 bases, leaving 4 bases of the junction unmatched. Germline V gene lookup returns CDR1 SGHTA and CDR2 FQGNSA. The CDR3 spans 16 residues. CDR3 region: CASSLAAGTSAGELFF. The CDR3 coding sequence is TGTGCCAGCAGCTTAGCGGCCGGGACTAGCGCCGGGGAGCTGTTTTTT.

This clonotype was seen a few times. The chain joins TRBV20-1 to TRBJ1-1; 8 nucleotides match TRBD1. V dropped 1 base and J dropped 1; count of bases not matched to a gene: 5. The CDR3 runs 15 residues. Germline V gene sequence: CDR1 DFQATT, CDR2 SNEGSKA (reference sequence). The CDR3 DNA follows: TGCAGTGCTAGAGGGCAGGGGGCGAAGAACACTGAAGCTTTCTTT. Protein sequence: CSARGQGAKNTEAFF.

This clonotype came up a few times. This sequence joins TRBV20-1 and TRBJ1-5; D unclear. CDR1 and CDR2 (germline): DFQATT, SNEGSKA (reference sequence). This CDR3 is 12 amino acids long. The V and J ends lost 6 bases and 5 bases respectively, with 11 bases between them. The CDR3 sequence is CSASTPYQPQHF. The CDR3 DNA is TGCAGTGCCTCCACTCCATATCAGCCCCAGCATTTT.

This clonotype was picked up many times. Mismatch with germline at one junction end may stem from a read error. The genes are TRBV15 and TRBJ2-3, with D perhaps TRBD1 or TRBD2 (5 bases each). The CDR3 extends over 16 amino acids. Germline values: CDR1 LNHNV, CDR2 YYDKDF (reference sequence). The CDR3 protein is CATSRAEGRATDTQYF. The CDR3 DNA sequence: TGTGCCACCAGCAGAGCTGAGGGCAGGGCAACAGATACGCAATATTTT.

This clonotype occurred a few times. This rearrangement joins TRBV10-3 to TRBJ1-1; 8 nucleotides agree with TRBD1. The CDR3 has 17 residues. CDR1 ENHRY and CDR2 SYGVKD come from the germline V gene. V trimming: 0 bases; J trimming: 4 bases; junction bases outside the gene matches: 10. In nucleotides, the CDR3 is TGTGCCATCAGTGAGTCGAAGCCAGGGGGCCTGTTCACTGAAGCTTTCTTT. This codes for CAISESKPGGLFTEAFF.

J is TRBJ2-3 and V is TRBV7-2; D is perhaps TRBD2 (5 bases). This CDR3 contains 12 residues. V lost 4 bases and J lost 8, with 10 bases in between. Per germline, CDR1 SGHTA and CDR2 FQGNSA. CDR3 bases: TGTGCCAGCAGCTCTACCCGGGGTACGCAGTATTTT. Encoded protein: CASSSTRGTQYF.

The chain is built from TRBV9 and TRBJ2-3; D ambiguous. This CDR3 spans 13 amino acids. V was pared by 1 base and J by 4 bases, with 7 bases between. Germline V lookup: CDR1 SGDLS, CDR2 YYNGEE. The CDR3 region has the DNA TGTGCCAGCAGCGTATTCCCCGCAGATACGCAGTATTTT. Translating it yields CASSVFPADTQYF. Looking up the rest from reference TRBV9 and TRBJ2-3 gives the full variable domain: DSGVTQTPKHLITATGQRVTLRCSPRSGDLSVYWYQQSLDQGLQFLIQYYNGEERAKGNILERFSAQQFPDLHSELNLSSLELGDSALYFCASSVFPADTQYFGPGTRLTVL.

This clonotype was seen many times. The V and J genes are TRBV27 and TRBJ2-7; D remains unclear. Germline V gives CDR1 MNHEY, CDR2 SMNVEV (reference sequence). CDR3 size: 15 residues. The V end was cut by 1 base, the J end by 3 bases, with 13 bases between. CDR3 coding DNA: TGTGCCAGCAGTTTATTCGGAGCTCCGGGCTACGAGCAGTACTTC. As protein: CASSLFGAPGYEQYF.